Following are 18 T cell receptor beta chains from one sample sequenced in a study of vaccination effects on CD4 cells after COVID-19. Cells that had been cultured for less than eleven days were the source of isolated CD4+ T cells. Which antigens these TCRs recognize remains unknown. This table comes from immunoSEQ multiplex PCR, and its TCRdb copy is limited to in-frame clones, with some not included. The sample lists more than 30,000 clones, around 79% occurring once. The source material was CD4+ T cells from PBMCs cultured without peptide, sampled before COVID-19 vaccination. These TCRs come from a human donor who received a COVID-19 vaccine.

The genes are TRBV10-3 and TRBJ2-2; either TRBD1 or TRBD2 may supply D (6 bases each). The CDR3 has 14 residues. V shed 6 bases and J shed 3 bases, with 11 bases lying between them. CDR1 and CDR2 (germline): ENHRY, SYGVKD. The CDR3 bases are TGTGCCATCAGAGGGGGGACCCACACCGGGGAGCTGTTTTTT. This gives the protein CAIRGGTHTGELFF.

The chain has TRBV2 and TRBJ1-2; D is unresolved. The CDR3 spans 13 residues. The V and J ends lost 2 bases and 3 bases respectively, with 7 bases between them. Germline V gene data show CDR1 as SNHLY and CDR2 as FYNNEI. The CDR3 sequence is CASSELEYYGYTF. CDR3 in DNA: TGTGCCAGCAGTGAACTAGAGTACTATGGCTACACCTTC. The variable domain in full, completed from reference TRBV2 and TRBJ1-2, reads EPEVTQTPSHQVTQMGQEVILRCVPISNHLYFYWYRQILGQKVEFLVSFYNNEISEKSEIFDDQFSVERPDGSNFTLKIRSTKLEDSAMYFCASSELEYYGYTFGSGTRLTVV.

CDR3 nucleotide sequence: TGTGCCAGCAGTCCACCCGGGACTAGCGGGAGGGCTCCGTTCTTC. Translating gives CASSPPGTSGRAPFF. The chain combines TRBV27 with TRBJ2-1; 16 positions match TRBD2. V dropped 5 bases and J dropped 15; count of bases not matched to a gene: 10. The CDR3 has 15 amino acids. From germline, CDR1 is MNHEY and CDR2 SMNVEV (reference sequence).

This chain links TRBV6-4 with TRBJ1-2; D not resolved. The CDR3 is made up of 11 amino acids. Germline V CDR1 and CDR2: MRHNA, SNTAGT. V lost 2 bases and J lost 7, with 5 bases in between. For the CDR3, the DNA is TGTGCCAGCAGTGACAAGGGTGGCTACACCTTC. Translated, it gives CASSDKGGYTF.

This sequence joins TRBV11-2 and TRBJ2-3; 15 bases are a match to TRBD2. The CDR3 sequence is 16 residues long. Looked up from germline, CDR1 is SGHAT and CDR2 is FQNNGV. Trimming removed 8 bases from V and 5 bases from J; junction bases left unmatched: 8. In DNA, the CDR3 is TGTGCCAGCCTGGGTGGACTAGCGGGAGGGGGAGATACGCAGTATTTT. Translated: CASLGGLAGGGDTQYF.

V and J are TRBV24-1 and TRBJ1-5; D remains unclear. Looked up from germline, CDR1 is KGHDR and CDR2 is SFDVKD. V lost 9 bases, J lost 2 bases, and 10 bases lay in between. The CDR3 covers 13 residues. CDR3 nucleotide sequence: TGTGCCACCCAAGGCGGTGGCAATCAGCCCCAGCATTTT. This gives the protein CATQGGGNQPQHF.

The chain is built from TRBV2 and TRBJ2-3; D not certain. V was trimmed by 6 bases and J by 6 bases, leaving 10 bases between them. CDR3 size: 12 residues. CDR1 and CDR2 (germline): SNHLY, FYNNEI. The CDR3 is CASSLVTDTQYF. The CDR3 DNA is TGTGCCAGCAGCCTAGTCACGGATACGCAGTATTTT. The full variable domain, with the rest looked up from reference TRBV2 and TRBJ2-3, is EPEVTQTPSHQVTQMGQEVILRCVPISNHLYFYWYRQILGQKVEFLVSFYNNEISEKSEIFDDQFSVERPDGSNFTLKIRSTKLEDSAMYFCASSLVTDTQYFGPGTRLTVL.

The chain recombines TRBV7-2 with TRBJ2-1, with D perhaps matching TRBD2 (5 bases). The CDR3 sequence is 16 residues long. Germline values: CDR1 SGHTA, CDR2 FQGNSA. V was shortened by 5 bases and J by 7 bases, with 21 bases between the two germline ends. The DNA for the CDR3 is TGTGCCAGCAGCCCACCGGGGTCCCGCCGTGCGAATGAGCAGTTCTTC. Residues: CASSPPGSRRANEQFF.

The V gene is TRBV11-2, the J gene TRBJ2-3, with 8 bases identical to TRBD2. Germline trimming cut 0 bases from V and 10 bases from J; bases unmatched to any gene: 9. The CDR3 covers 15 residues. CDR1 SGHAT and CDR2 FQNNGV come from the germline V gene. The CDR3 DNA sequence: TGTGCCAGCAGCTTAGAGTCGGGAGGGCCATCTCCGCAGTATTTT. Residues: CASSLESGGPSPQYF.

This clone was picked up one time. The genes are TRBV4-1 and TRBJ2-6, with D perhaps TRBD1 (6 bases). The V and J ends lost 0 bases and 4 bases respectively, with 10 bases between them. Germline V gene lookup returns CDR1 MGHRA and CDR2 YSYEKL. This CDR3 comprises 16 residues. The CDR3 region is CASSQDQGSGANVLTF. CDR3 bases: TGCGCCAGCAGCCAAGATCAGGGGAGCGGGGCCAACGTCCTGACTTTC.

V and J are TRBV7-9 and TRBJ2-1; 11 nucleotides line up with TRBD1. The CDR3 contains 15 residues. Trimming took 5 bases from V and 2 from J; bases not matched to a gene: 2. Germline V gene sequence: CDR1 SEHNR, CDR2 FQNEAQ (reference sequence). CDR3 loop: CASSLDRGPYNEQFF. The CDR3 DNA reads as TGTGCCAGCAGCCTGGACAGGGGGCCCTACAATGAGCAGTTCTTC.

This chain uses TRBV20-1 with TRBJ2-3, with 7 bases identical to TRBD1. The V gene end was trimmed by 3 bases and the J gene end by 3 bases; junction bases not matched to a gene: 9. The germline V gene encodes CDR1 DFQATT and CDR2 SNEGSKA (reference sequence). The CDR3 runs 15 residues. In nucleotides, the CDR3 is TGCAGTGCTAGTCTTCCACAGGGGAGTACAGATACGCAGTATTTT. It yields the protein CSASLPQGSTDTQYF.

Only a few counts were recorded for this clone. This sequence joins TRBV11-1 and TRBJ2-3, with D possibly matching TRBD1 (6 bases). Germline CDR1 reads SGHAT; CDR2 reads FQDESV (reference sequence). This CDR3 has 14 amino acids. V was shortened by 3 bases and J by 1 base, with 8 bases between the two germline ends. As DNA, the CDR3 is TGTGCCAGCAGCTTCAGACAGGGCACAGATACGCAGTATTTT. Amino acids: CASSFRQGTDTQYF. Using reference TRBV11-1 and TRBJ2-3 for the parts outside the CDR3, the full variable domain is EAEVAQSPRYKITEKSQAVAFWCDPISGHATLYWYRQILGQGPELLVQFQDESVVDDSQLPKDRFSAERLKGVDSTLKIQPAELGDSAMYLCASSFRQGTDTQYFGPGTRLTVL.

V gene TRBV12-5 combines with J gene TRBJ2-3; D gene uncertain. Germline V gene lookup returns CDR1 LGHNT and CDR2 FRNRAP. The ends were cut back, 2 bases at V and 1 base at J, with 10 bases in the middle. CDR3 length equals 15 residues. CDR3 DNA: TGTGCTAGTGGTTTGAGACTGCCGGGCACAGATACGCAGTATTTT. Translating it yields CASGLRLPGTDTQYF.

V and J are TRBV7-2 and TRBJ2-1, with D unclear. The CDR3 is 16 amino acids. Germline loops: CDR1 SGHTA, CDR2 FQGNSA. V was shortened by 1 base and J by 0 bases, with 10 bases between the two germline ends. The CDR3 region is CASSLDEPFSYNEQFF. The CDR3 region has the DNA TGTGCCAGCAGCTTAGATGAACCCTTCTCCTACAATGAGCAGTTCTTC.

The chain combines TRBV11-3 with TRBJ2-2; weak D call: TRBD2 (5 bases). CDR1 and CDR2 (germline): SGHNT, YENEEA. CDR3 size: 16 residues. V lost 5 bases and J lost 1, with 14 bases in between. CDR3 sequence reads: CASSRQWTQNTGELFF. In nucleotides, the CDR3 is TGTGCCAGCAGCCGCCAATGGACTCAGAACACCGGGGAGCTGTTTTTT.

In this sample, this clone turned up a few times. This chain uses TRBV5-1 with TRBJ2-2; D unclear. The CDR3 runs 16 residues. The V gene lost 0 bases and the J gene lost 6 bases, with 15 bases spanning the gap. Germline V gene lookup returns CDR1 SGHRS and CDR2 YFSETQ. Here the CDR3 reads CASSLEVISLSGELFF. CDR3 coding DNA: TGCGCCAGCAGCTTGGAGGTGATTTCTCTTTCCGGGGAGCTGTTTTTT.

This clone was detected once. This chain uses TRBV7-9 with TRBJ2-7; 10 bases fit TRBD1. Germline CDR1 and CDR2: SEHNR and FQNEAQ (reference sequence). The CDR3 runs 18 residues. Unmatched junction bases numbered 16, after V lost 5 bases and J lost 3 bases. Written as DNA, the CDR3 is TGTGCCAGCAGCCGAACCAAAATGGGGGACAGGGGTGGCTACGAGCAGTACTTC. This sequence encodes CASSRTKMGDRGGYEQYF.